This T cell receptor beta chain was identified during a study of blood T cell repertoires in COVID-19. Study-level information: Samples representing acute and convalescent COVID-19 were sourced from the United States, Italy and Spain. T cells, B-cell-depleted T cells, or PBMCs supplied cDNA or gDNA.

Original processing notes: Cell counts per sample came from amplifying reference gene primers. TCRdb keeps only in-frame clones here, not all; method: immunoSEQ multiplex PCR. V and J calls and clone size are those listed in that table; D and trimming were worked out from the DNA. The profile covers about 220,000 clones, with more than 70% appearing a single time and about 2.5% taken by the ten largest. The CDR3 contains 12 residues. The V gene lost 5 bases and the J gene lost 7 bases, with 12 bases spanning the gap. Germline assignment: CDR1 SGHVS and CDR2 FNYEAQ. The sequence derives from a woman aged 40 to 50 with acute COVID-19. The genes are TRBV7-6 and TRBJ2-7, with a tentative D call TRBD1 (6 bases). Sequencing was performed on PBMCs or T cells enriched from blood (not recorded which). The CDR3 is CASSTRGGEQYF. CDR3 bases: TGTGCCAGCAGCACTCGAGGGGGAGAGCAGTACTTC.